Listed below are T cell receptor beta chains from one sample, sequenced in a study of neurological immune-mediated disorders. From the 5' RACE reads, TCRdb called clonotypes with MiXCR, one entry per CDR3 protein. The data show tens of thousands of distinct CDR3 sequences, with less than 15% seen just once and roughly a quarter held by the top ten. The sample comprised PBMCs. These receptor sequences come from a woman aged 45-60 years with HTLV-1-associated myelopathy (HAM/TSP). Both conserved end residues are part of each CDR3. The D gene is left open where the match is weak.

j_gene	len	d_gene	v_gene	CDR3aa
TRBJ2-2	17	NA	TRBV24-1	CATARRRAFSNTGELFF
TRBJ2-5	12	NA	TRBV27	CASSFPGETQYF
TRBJ2-3	11	NA	TRBV6-2/TRBV6-3	CASSRGDTQYF
TRBJ1-1	15	NA	TRBV12-3/TRBV12-4	CASRTVGSRNTEAFF
TRBJ1-1	12	NA	TRBV12-3/TRBV12-4	CASTRAGNEAFF
TRBJ2-5	18	TRBD2	TRBV6-1	CASSGRRAGGSYQETQYF
TRBJ2-1	16	NA	TRBV12-3/TRBV12-4	CASSLGRGARYNEQFF
TRBJ1-2	17	NA	TRBV4-3	CASSQSSMRQAPWGYTF
TRBJ2-7	17	TRBD1	TRBV7-9	CASSLGARTGFAYEQYF
TRBJ2-5	15	NA	TRBV5-1	CASSPTRLGQETQYF
TRBJ2-4	13	NA	TRBV5-4	CASSLFQGDIQYF
TRBJ1-3	19	TRBD1	TRBV5-1	CASSLADRGSRSSGNTIYF
TRBJ2-1	15	TRBD1	TRBV5-1	CASSRTGTAYNEQFF
TRBJ1-1	11	NA	TRBV20-1	CSAVGAVEAFF
TRBJ1-1	19	NA	TRBV6-5	CASSYLRRHRGVGNTEAFF
TRBJ2-1	13	NA	TRBV10-3	CAISESIYNEQFF
TRBJ1-1	13	NA	TRBV7-2	CASSFPVNTEAFF
TRBJ2-5	16	TRBD2	TRBV5-1	CASQSLPGGLQETQYF
TRBJ2-5	14	TRBD1	TRBV19	CASSRDRAQETQYF
TRBJ2-1	15	NA	TRBV5-5	CASSQTRLSYNEQFF
TRBJ2-1	14	NA	TRBV27	CASSSGRQVNRQFF
TRBJ1-4	15	NA	TRBV5-1	CASSGTQGGAEKLFF
TRBJ1-2	18	NA	TRBV4-2	CASSQDPGGTQVNYGYTF
TRBJ2-5	11	NA	TRBV29-1	CSSQGIETQYF
TRBJ2-3	15	TRBD2	TRBV10-3	CAISFSSGGADTQYF
TRBJ2-1	15	TRBD1	TRBV28	CASSWTGPSYNEQFF
TRBJ1-6	13	NA	TRBV4-3	CASSPQLNSPLHF
TRBJ2-7	15	NA	TRBV5-6	CASSLRARGLYEQYF
TRBJ2-1	16	TRBD1	TRBV9	CASSVAGSGQDHEQFF
TRBJ2-2	15	TRBD2	TRBV25-1	CASRTSGSLAGELFF
TRBJ2-1	16	NA	TRBV5-6	CASSTDPTASYNEQFF
TRBJ1-4	19	NA	TRBV5-1	CASSFSVRDTAATNEKLFF
TRBJ2-5	17	NA	TRBV20-1	CSAGLTGAGGLRETQYF
TRBJ2-3	15	NA	TRBV12-3/TRBV12-4	CASSLAGGAGDTQYF
TRBJ1-6	16	NA	TRBV4-3	CASSQGLSSYNSPLHF
TRBJ2-3	16	NA	TRBV5-6	CASSGESGSGTDTQYF